A selection of T cell receptor beta chains follows, all from one sample in a study of spatial heterogeneity in lung cancer. Each CDR3 protein gets one entry after TCRdb re-called the 5' RACE reads with MiXCR. The sample lists under 150,000 distinct CDR3 sequences; under 14% were seen once. Here the sequenced sample was PBMCs, taken at follow-up. The receptors here all came from a female donor with early-stage non-small cell lung cancer. Both conserved end residues are part of each CDR3. The D gene is left open where the match is weak. Not every row has a clone size; where given, it reads once, few, many or a size class.

V	J	size	D	DNA	CDR3
TRBV12-3/TRBV12-4	TRBJ2-2	-	TRBD2	TGTGCCAGCAGGGCCGGGGGGGCGTCCGGGGAGCTGTTTTTT	CASRAGGASGELFF
TRBV7-3	TRBJ2-3	-	-	TGTGCCAGCAGCTTAATTGGGGATGGCACAGATACGCAGTATTTT	CASSLIGDGTDTQYF
TRBV5-1	TRBJ2-5	-	-	TGCGCCAGCAGCTTAGGAGGGGGAGAGGGGACCCAGTACTTC	CASSLGGGEGTQYF
TRBV3-1	TRBJ2-1	-	-	TGTGCCAGCAGCCACGGGGTGGTCACTCGTAACAATGAGCAGTTCTTC	CASSHGVVTRNNEQFF
TRBV10-2	TRBJ1-2	-	-	TGCGCCAGCAGCCAATCGAGGGGTAACTATGGCTACACCTTC	CASSQSRGNYGYTF
TRBV24-1	TRBJ2-2	-	TRBD1	TGTGCCACCAGTGACCCCCGGACAGGTTCCACCGGGGAGCTGTTTTTT	CATSDPRTGSTGELFF
TRBV5-4	TRBJ2-1	few	-	TGTGCCAGCAGCCAGAGAGGGGCCCTCAGGGATGAGCAGTTCTTC	CASSQRGALRDEQFF
TRBV27	TRBJ2-4	few	-	TGTGCCAGCACCACCCCCAGCTATTCAGATAAAAACATTCAGTACTTC	CASTTPSYSDKNIQYF
TRBV28	TRBJ1-2	many	TRBD1	TGTGCCAGCAGTTTATATACGACAGGGAAGGCCCGCTATGGCTACACCTTC	CASSLYTTGKARYGYTF
TRBV4-2	TRBJ2-7	many	TRBD2	TGTGCCAGCAGCCAGAATAGCGGGAGTAACTACGAGCAGTACTTC	CASSQNSGSNYEQYF
TRBV19	TRBJ2-5	few	-	TGTGCCAGTAGTATAGATCCAGCGCGAGAGACCCAGTACTTC	CASSIDPARETQYF
TRBV29-1	TRBJ2-2	many	-	TGCAGCGCGGTCGGGCAGTTACACGGGGAGCTGTTTTTT	CSAVGQLHGELFF
TRBV7-6	TRBJ2-1	-	TRBD2	TGTGCCAGCAGCTTACAAGCGGGAGGGCTATCCTACAATGAGCAGTTCTTC	CASSLQAGGLSYNEQFF
TRBV4-2	TRBJ2-1	few	-	TGTGCCAGCAGCCAAGATCAGGAGGGGTTCTCCTACAATGAGCAGTTCTTC	CASSQDQEGFSYNEQFF
TRBV29-1	TRBJ2-3	many	-	TGCAGCGTCCTACCCGAACTAGATACGCAGTATTTT	CSVLPELDTQYF
TRBV9	TRBJ2-5	many	TRBD2	TGTGCCAGCAGCGGACTAGCGGGAGTTAGTGAGACCCAGTACTTC	CASSGLAGVSETQYF
TRBV12-3/TRBV12-4	TRBJ2-3	few	-	TGTGCCAGCAGTTCACAGGGCGGGAGTGCAGATACGCAGTATTTT	CASSSQGGSADTQYF
TRBV29-1	TRBJ2-3	few	TRBD2	TGCAGCGTTGAAGGGTCTAGCGGGGTCACAGATACGCAGTATTTT	CSVEGSSGVTDTQYF
TRBV6-6	TRBJ2-3	few	TRBD2	TGTGCCAGCAGTTACTCAGGGACTAGCGGGGTTGGGACAGATACGCAGTATTTT	CASSYSGTSGVGTDTQYF
TRBV18	TRBJ2-1	many	-	TGTGCCAGCTCACCGGAAAATGAGCAGTTCTTC	CASSPENEQFF
TRBV5-1	TRBJ1-1	-	-	TGCGCCAGCACATCCACAGGTTACACTGAAGCTTTCTTT	CASTSTGYTEAFF
TRBV9	TRBJ2-1	-	-	TGTGCCAGCAGCGTAGGACTAGGTGGGGCTAGCTCCTACAATGAGCAGTTCTTC	CASSVGLGGASSYNEQFF
TRBV20-1	TRBJ2-1	few	TRBD2	TGCAGTGCCGTAGCGGGAGGGCCCATAACCAATGAGCAGTTCTTC	CSAVAGGPITNEQFF
TRBV6-2/TRBV6-3	TRBJ1-2	-	-	TGTGCCAGCACCTCCCGGGGAGCCTATGGCTACACCTTC	CASTSRGAYGYTF
TRBV5-1	TRBJ1-1	-	TRBD1	TGCGCCAGCAGCTCGCAGGGGGCAGTCGCTGAAGCTTTCTTT	CASSSQGAVAEAFF
TRBV12-3/TRBV12-4	TRBJ2-5	many	-	TGTGCCACATCCAAAAAAGAGACCCAGTACTTC	CATSKKETQYF
TRBV20-1	TRBJ1-6	-	-	TGCAGTGCTAGAGACCCCTATAATTCACCCCTCCACTTT	CSARDPYNSPLHF
TRBV12-3/TRBV12-4	TRBJ1-1	few	-	TGTGCCAGCAGTACCTTTAAGGGCACTGAAGCTTTCTTT	CASSTFKGTEAFF
TRBV24-1	TRBJ1-2	-	-	TGTTCTAACCCCCTAGGGCACTATGGCTACACCTTC	CSNPLGHYGYTF
TRBV4-3	TRBJ2-5	few	TRBD2	TGCGCCAGCAGCCAAGGGGAGGGAGAGACCCAGTACTTC	CASSQGEGETQYF
TRBV4-2	TRBJ1-4	-	-	TGTGCCAGCAGCTTTGGACGGGAAAAACTGTTTTTT	CASSFGREKLFF
TRBV7-9	TRBJ2-2	-	-	TGTGCCAGCAGCCCCGGAGTGACCGGGGAGCTGTTTTTT	CASSPGVTGELFF
TRBV10-3	TRBJ2-7	few	-	TGTGCCATCAAAGGAGTTTCCTACGAGCAGTACTTC	CAIKGVSYEQYF
TRBV5-5	TRBJ2-3	-	TRBD1	TGTGCCAGCACCCAGATCCCGGGACAGGGGACAGATACGCAGTATTTT	CASTQIPGQGTDTQYF
TRBV7-2	TRBJ1-1	many	-	TGTGCCAGCAGCTTAGCGGCGGCCACTGAAGCTTTCTTT	CASSLAAATEAFF
TRBV6-4	TRBJ2-5	few	-	TGTGCCACTTCATGGATCAGGCGGGAGACCCAGTACTTC	CATSWIRRETQYF
TRBV20-1	TRBJ1-4	few	-	TGCAGTGCCAGCGATGGTGAAAAACTGTTTTTT	CSASDGEKLFF
TRBV28	TRBJ1-2	few	TRBD1	TGTGCCAGCAGTACCACCGGGACAGGGTATGGCTACACCTTC	CASSTTGTGYGYTF